This TCR beta chain emerged from a study of response to subunit inactivated influenza vaccine. Trimming removed 0 bases at V and 5 bases at J, with 13 bases between. CDR3 length equals 14 residues. CDR1 and CDR2 from the germline V gene are DFQATT and SNEGSKA (reference sequence). TCRdb re-called the RT-PCR reads through MiXCR, storing one row per CDR3 protein. The sample has fewer than 400,000 distinct CDR3 sequences, 21% seen once. Note on this clonotype: Antigen unknown.

Whole-study results and caveats: Each seasonal influenza vaccination, the authors suggested, recruits few new T cells.

The sequenced sample was PBMCs from blood, obtained 21 months after vaccination. The receptor was isolated from a man in his fifties or sixties who received an inactivated influenza vaccine. The chain uses TRBV20-1 and TRBJ2-5, with D possibly being TRBD1 or TRBD2 (5 bases each). The chain's CDR3 is CSARDVTGGETQYF. The DNA of the CDR3 is TGCAGTGCTAGAGATGTTACAGGCGGGGAGACCCAGTACTTC.